These T cell receptor beta chains were read from a single sample in a study of blood T cell repertoires in COVID-19. Data came from immunoSEQ multiplex PCR; TCRdb stores just in-frame clones and leaves some out. The sample consists of around 21,000 clones, about four fifths of them appearing once. The source material was peripheral blood. The origin of the receptors is a man older than 75 with acute or convalescent COVID-19. The conserved cysteine and the conserved F or W are not part of the CDR3 here. Fields, in order: D gene, J gene, V gene, CDR3 protein. A D gene is named only where the DNA matches it firmly.

TRBD2 TRBJ2-1 TRBV7-8 ASSLGAGGHNEQF
TRBD1 TRBJ1-2 TRBV27 ASSFSTGLGYT
NA TRBJ1-1 TRBV6-5 ASSRRSTEAF
NA TRBJ1-5 TRBV6-5 ASSYSGINQPQH
TRBD1 TRBJ2-2 TRBV29-1 SVGPGGLSTGELF
NA TRBJ2-3 TRBV4-1 ASSQEDGSTDTQY
TRBD1 TRBJ1-2 TRBV6-2/TRBV6-3 ASSSQGARRGYT
TRBD2 TRBJ2-1 TRBV6-1 ASSELAGSSYNEQF
TRBD2 TRBJ2-3 TRBV7-6 ASSLISGRANTQY
TRBD2 TRBJ2-1 TRBV27 ASSPQLAGASYNEQF
TRBD1 TRBJ2-1 TRBV7-8 ASSSGQGKNNEQF
NA TRBJ2-6 TRBV2 ASRPGSGANVLT
TRBD1 TRBJ1-1 TRBV2 ASSVIGGAEAF
TRBD2 TRBJ2-3 TRBV29-1 SVRREVLPDTQY
TRBD1 TRBJ2-1 TRBV11-3 ASSPRDRAAEQF
TRBD2 TRBJ2-1 TRBV6-1 ASSVAGGSYNEQF
NA TRBJ1-6 TRBV21-1 ASRQGYNSPLH
NA TRBJ2-5 TRBV13 ASSLGGPGETQY
NA TRBJ1-5 TRBV4-1 ASSQESQGSNQPQH
NA TRBJ2-4 TRBV11-2 ASSLQLENIQY
NA TRBJ1-1 TRBV9 ASSPRTVNTEAF
NA TRBJ2-1 TRBV4-3 ASSQDLGHPDLRSYNEQF
NA TRBJ2-6 TRBV24-1 ATSEGHTNYGANVLT
NA TRBJ2-7 TRBV18 ASSQAQGTPLYEQY
NA TRBJ1-2 TRBV7-2 ASSLTRNGYT
TRBD1 TRBJ1-4 TRBV5-5 ASSSRGPTDGEKLF
NA TRBJ1-1 TRBV19 ASSYSGVVIAEAF
TRBD1 TRBJ1-4 TRBV24-1 ATSGGTGAKEKLF
NA TRBJ1-5 TRBV4-1 ASSLMEAGNQPQH
NA TRBJ2-5 TRBV5-4 ASSLTGPIQETQY
NA TRBJ2-6 TRBV6-1 ASSERGTGSSGANVLT
NA TRBJ2-5 TRBV24-1 ATSEVWDWQETQY
TRBD2 TRBJ2-1 TRBV2 ASSRTRGNEQF
TRBD1 TRBJ1-2 TRBV5-1 ASSLGLDRVYGYT
TRBD1 TRBJ1-6 TRBV6-5 ASSYTTGDNSPLH
NA TRBJ1-5 TRBV6-5 ASSSSDRGSQPQH
NA TRBJ2-1 TRBV4-1 ASSQGGPSYNEQF
NA TRBJ1-1 TRBV5-6 ASSPVGGYTEAF
NA TRBJ2-2 TRBV19 ASSIGDGGIRTGELF